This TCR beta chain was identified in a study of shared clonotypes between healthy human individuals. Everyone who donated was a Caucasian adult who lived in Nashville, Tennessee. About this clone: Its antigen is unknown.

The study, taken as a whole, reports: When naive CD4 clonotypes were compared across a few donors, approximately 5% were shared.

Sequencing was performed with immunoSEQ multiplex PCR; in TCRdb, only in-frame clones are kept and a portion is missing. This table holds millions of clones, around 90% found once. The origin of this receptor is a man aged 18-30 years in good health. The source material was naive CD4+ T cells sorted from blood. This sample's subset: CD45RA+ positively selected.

The CDR3: CASSSDGGAGQPQHF. The CDR3 DNA sequence: TGTGCCAGCAGTTCTGACGGGGGCGCGGGTCAGCCCCAGCATTTT. This chain links TRBV28 with TRBJ1-5; perhaps TRBD1 as D (6 bases). Germline V gene data show CDR1 as MDHEN and CDR2 as SYDVKM. The CDR3 is made up of 15 amino acids. The V gene lost 4 bases and the J gene lost 6 bases, with 16 bases spanning the gap.